The sequence of this TCR beta chain was determined in a study of early stage breast cancer tumors. Study-level background: The ER+/PR+/HER2- tumors included about 8 ductal and a few lobular carcinomas.

Germline V gene sequence: CDR1 SGHRS, CDR2 YFSETQ. Trimming took off 5 bases at V and 4 bases at J, with 7 bases between the two ends. The CDR3 loop spans 11 amino acids. Sequenced by immunoSEQ multiplex PCR; TCRdb stores in-frame clones only, minus some. In the table there are about 9,600 clones, roughly 67% of which are singletons. Tumor samples used roughly 20-55 mg of diced tissue. The source of this sequence is a person in their sixties or seventies with breast cancer. V gene TRBV5-1 combines with J gene TRBJ2-7; possibly TRBD1 for D (6 bases). Source material: breast tumor tissue. CDR3 protein: CASRQGYEQYF. Written as DNA, the CDR3 is TGCGCCAGCAGGCAGGGGTACGAGCAGTACTTC. Drawing the rest from reference TRBV5-1 and TRBJ2-7, the complete variable domain is KAGVTQTPRYLIKTRGQQVTLSCSPISGHRSVSWYQQTPGQGLQFLFEYFSETQRNKGNFPGRFSGRQFSNSRSEMNVSTLELGDSALYLCASRQGYEQYFGPGTRLTVT.